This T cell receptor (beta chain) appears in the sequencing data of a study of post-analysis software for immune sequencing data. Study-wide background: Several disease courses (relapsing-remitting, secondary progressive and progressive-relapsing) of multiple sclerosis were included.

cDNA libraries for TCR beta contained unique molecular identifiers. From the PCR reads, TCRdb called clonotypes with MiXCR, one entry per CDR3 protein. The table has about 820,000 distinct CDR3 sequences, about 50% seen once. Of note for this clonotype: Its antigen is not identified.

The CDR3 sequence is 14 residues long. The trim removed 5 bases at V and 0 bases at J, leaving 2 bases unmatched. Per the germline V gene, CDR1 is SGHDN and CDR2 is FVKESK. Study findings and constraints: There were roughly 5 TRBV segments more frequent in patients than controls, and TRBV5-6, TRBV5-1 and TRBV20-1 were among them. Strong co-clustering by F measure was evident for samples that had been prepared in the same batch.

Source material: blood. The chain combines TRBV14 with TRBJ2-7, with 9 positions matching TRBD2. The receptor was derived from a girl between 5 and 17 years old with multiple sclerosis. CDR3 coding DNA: TGTGCCAGCAGCATAGCGGGGGCCTCCTACGAGCAGTACTTC. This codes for CASSIAGASYEQYF.